The next 24 T cell receptor beta chains were all read from a single sample in a study of siplizumab effects on memory and regulatory T cells. Profiled with immunoSEQ multiplex PCR; TCRdb holds only in-frame clones, not every one. The repertoire holds 100,000 or so clones, with about nine tenths as singletons. Sequencing input: non-Treg CD4+ T cells sorted from blood. These receptors were taken from a human donor in good health.

This rearrangement joins TRBV6-1 to TRBJ1-2; D might be TRBD1 (5 bases). Trimming pared 7 bases from V and 2 bases from J, leaving 14 bases between. Germline assignment: CDR1 MNHNS and CDR2 SASEGT. The CDR3 is 14 residues long. CDR3 coding DNA: TGTGCCAGCACGGGACCGGGCCTCAACTATGGCTACACCTTC. Encoded protein: CASTGPGLNYGYTF.

The chain employs TRBV5-1 and TRBJ1-2; 9 positions agree with TRBD1. CDR1 and CDR2 (germline): SGHRS, YFSETQ. CDR3 length equals 16 residues. The V gene end was trimmed by 0 bases and the J gene end by 2 bases; junction bases not matched to a gene: 5. The CDR3 nucleotides read TGCGCCAGCAGCTTGGCCCGACAGGGGGGAAACTATGGCTACACCTTC. Amino acid sequence: CASSLARQGGNYGYTF. Supplemented by reference TRBV5-1 and TRBJ1-2, the full variable domain reads KAGVTQTPRYLIKTRGQQVTLSCSPISGHRSVSWYQQTPGQGLQFLFEYFSETQRNKGNFPGRFSGRQFSNSRSEMNVSTLELGDSALYLCASSLARQGGNYGYTFGSGTRLTVV.

The chain's CDR3 is CASSTDGQVQIYGYTF. The CDR3 coding sequence is TGCGCCAGCAGCACCGATGGACAGGTCCAGATCTATGGCTACACCTTC. This chain joins TRBV5-1 and TRBJ1-2; 7 bases are a match to TRBD1. The V segment lost 4 bases and the J segment 4 bases; nucleotides outside the gene matches: 13. The CDR3 sequence is 16 residues long. Germline CDR1 is SGHRS and CDR2 is YFSETQ.

This sequence joins TRBV7-2 and TRBJ2-3; tentative D call: TRBD1 (5 bases). V gave up 0 bases and J gave up 6 bases, with 13 bases separating them. This CDR3 is 15 amino acids long. Germline V gives CDR1 SGHTA, CDR2 FQGNSA. This CDR3 reads CASSLAVIAGDTQYF. The CDR3 coding sequence is TGTGCCAGCAGCTTAGCGGTGATAGCAGGGGATACGCAGTATTTT. The whole variable domain, filled in from reference TRBV7-2 and TRBJ2-3, reads GAGVSQSPSNKVTEKGKDVELRCDPISGHTALYWYRQSLGQGLEFLIYFQGNSAPDKSGLPSDRFSAERTGGSVSTLTIQRTQQEDSAVYLCASSLAVIAGDTQYFGPGTRLTVL.

The V and J genes are TRBV28 and TRBJ1-3; D not certain. Germline loops: CDR1 MDHEN, CDR2 SYDVKM. Trimming cost V 6 bases and J 2 bases, with 11 bases left between them. The CDR3 extends over 14 amino acids. The CDR3 DNA reads as TGTGCCAGCAGCTCCCGGACGGCTGGAAACACCATATATTTT. Residues: CASSSRTAGNTIYF.

J is TRBJ2-5 and V is TRBV30; D may be TRBD1 (6 bases). Germline CDR1 GTSNPN, CDR2 SVGIG (reference sequence). This CDR3 is built from 15 residues. V lost 8 bases and J lost 1, with 20 bases in between. The CDR3 nucleotides read TGTGCCCGAAGGGAGTGGCAGGGGCTCCAAGAGACCCAGTACTTC. Translating it yields CARREWQGLQETQYF.

This chain links TRBV30 with TRBJ1-4; D is uncertain. This CDR3 comprises 13 residues. Germline CDR1 is GTSNPN and CDR2 is SVGIG (reference sequence). Trimming took 5 bases from V and 4 from J, leaving 11 bases between them. CDR3 in amino acids: CAWVEVCNEKLFF. The CDR3 bases are TGTGCCTGGGTGGAGGTTTGTAATGAAAAACTGTTTTTT.

The rearrangement joins TRBV5-5 to TRBJ2-3, with TRBD2 identical over 7 bases. Germline trimming cut 1 base from V and 3 bases from J; bases unmatched to any gene: 5. Germline assignment: CDR1 SGHKS and CDR2 YYEKEE (reference sequence). This CDR3 is built from 15 residues. CDR3 residues: CASSLSGVRTDTQYF. Here the CDR3 DNA reads TGTGCCAGCAGCTTGAGCGGGGTCCGTACAGATACGCAGTATTTT. The full variable domain, with the rest looked up from reference TRBV5-5 and TRBJ2-3, is DAGVTQSPTHLIKTRGQQVTLRCSPISGHKSVSWYQQVLGQGPQFIFQYYEKEERGRGNFPDRFSARQFPNYSSELNVNALLLGDSALYLCASSLSGVRTDTQYFGPGTRLTVL.

The V call is TRBV6-1, the J call TRBJ2-5; 8 bases align to TRBD1. V lost 0 bases, J lost 5 bases, and 8 bases stayed unmatched. Germline V gene lookup returns CDR1 MNHNS and CDR2 SASEGT. The CDR3 extends over 16 amino acids. In nucleotides, the CDR3 is TGTGCCAGCAGTGAAGCCCCGGGACAGGTGCGGGAGACCCAGTACTTC. Its translation is CASSEAPGQVRETQYF.

The chain combines TRBV5-7 with TRBJ1-5; 10 bases fit TRBD1. TRBV5-7 qualifies as an ORF whose function is uncertain. J lost 5 bases, V lost 4 bases, and 3 bases had no gene match. This CDR3 is built from 14 residues. CDR3 region: CASSLGTGDQPQHF. CDR3 coding DNA: TGTGCCAGCAGCCTCGGGACAGGGGATCAGCCCCAGCATTTT.

A single count supports this clone. CDR3 nucleotides: TGTGCCAGCAGCTCCGGGTCTTCCTACAATGAGCAGTTCTTC. Translating it yields CASSSGSSYNEQFF. The rearrangement links TRBV11-1 to TRBJ2-1, with D hard to call. Germline loops: CDR1 SGHAT, CDR2 FQDESV (reference sequence). The CDR3 length is 14 residues. Trimming stripped 4 bases from V and 1 base from J, with 8 bases between. The full variable domain, completed using reference TRBV11-1 and TRBJ2-1, is EAEVAQSPRYKITEKSQAVAFWCDPISGHATLYWYRQILGQGPELLVQFQDESVVDDSQLPKDRFSAERLKGVDSTLKIQPAELGDSAMYLCASSSGSSYNEQFFGPGTRLTVL.

The chain has TRBV4-2 and TRBJ2-4; D unresolved. CDR1 LGHNA and CDR2 YNFKEQ come from the germline V gene. Trimming stripped 0 bases from V and 3 bases from J, with 6 bases between. This CDR3 contains 14 residues. Here the CDR3 reads CASSQDQSKNIQYF. The CDR3 DNA follows: TGTGCCAGCAGCCAAGATCAAAGCAAAAACATTCAGTACTTC.

The chain joins TRBV27 to TRBJ2-2; TRBD2 matches 9 bases. This CDR3 is built from 14 residues. The germline CDR1 and CDR2 sequences are MNHEY and SMNVEV (reference sequence). J gave up 3 bases and V 6 bases, and 2 bases lay outside the gene matches. CDR3: CASRQREDTGELFF. The CDR3 nucleotides are TGTGCCAGCAGACAGCGGGAGGACACCGGGGAGCTGTTTTTT.

This chain joins TRBV15 and TRBJ2-2, with 9 bases identical to TRBD2. The CDR3 totals 16 residues. Trimming took 1 base from V and 6 from J; bases not matched to a gene: 6. The germline V gene has CDR1 LNHNV and CDR2 YYDKDF (reference sequence). In DNA form, the CDR3 reads TGTGCCACCAGCAGAGGGACTAGCGAAGTGGCCGGGGAGCTGTTTTTT. Translating gives CATSRGTSEVAGELFF.

This clone appeared a single time. The chain combines TRBV30 with TRBJ1-1; a possible D gene is TRBD1 (6 bases). The CDR3 consists of 12 residues. Germline V lookup: CDR1 GTSNPN, CDR2 SVGIG (reference sequence). The V gene lost 5 bases and the J gene lost 5 bases, with 12 bases spanning the gap. CDR3 protein: CAWAQGGTEAFF. The DNA of the CDR3 is TGTGCCTGGGCACAGGGTGGGACTGAAGCTTTCTTT.

The rearrangement uses TRBV6-5 and TRBJ2-6, with TRBD1 matching 7 bases. This CDR3 has 16 amino acids. From germline, CDR1 is MNHEY and CDR2 SVGAGI. V lost 2 bases to trimming and J lost 3 bases; unmatched junction nucleotides: 4. The CDR3 here is CASSYKGASGANVLTF. The CDR3 region has the DNA TGTGCCAGCAGTTACAAGGGGGCGAGTGGGGCCAACGTCCTGACTTTC.

J is TRBJ2-1 and V is TRBV5-6, with D hard to call. The germline V gene encodes CDR1 SGHDT and CDR2 YYEEEE. The CDR3 is made up of 12 amino acids. V lost 6 bases and J lost 4, with 8 bases in between. The CDR3 DNA sequence: TGTGCCAGCAATCACAGATACAATGAGCAGTTCTTC. As protein: CASNHRYNEQFF. The full variable domain, rest sourced from reference TRBV5-6 and TRBJ2-1, is DAGVTQSPTHLIKTRGQQVTLRCSPKSGHDTVSWYQQALGQGPQFIFQYYEEEERQRGNFPDRFSGHQFPNYSSELNVNALLLGDSALYLCASNHRYNEQFFGPGTRLTVL.

The chain joins TRBV5-4 to TRBJ1-6; TRBD1 might be the D (6 bases). The ends were cut back, 0 bases at V and 8 bases at J, with 15 bases in the middle. CDR3 length equals 16 residues. Germline CDR1 and CDR2: SGHNT and YYREEE (reference sequence). CDR3 sequence: CASSLALWGLDSPLHF. Here the CDR3 DNA reads TGTGCCAGCAGCTTGGCCCTGTGGGGGCTAGATTCACCCCTCCACTTT.

The chain has TRBV4-3 and TRBJ1-3; a weak D match, TRBD1 (6 bases). Germline CDR1 LGHNA, CDR2 YSLEER. Between the trimmed V and J ends, which lost 2 bases and 0 bases, there was a span of 11 bases. The CDR3 extends over 16 amino acids. Written as DNA, the CDR3 is TGCGCCAGCAGCCAAACACAGGGAACCTCTGGAAACACCATATATTTT. Translation gives CASSQTQGTSGNTIYF.

J is TRBJ1-4 and V is TRBV2; D unclear. The germline V gene has CDR1 SNHLY and CDR2 FYNNEI. The CDR3 consists of 14 residues. The V and J ends lost 6 bases and 0 bases respectively, with 8 bases between them. The CDR3 loop reads CASSLFATNEKLFF. The CDR3 DNA reads as TGTGCCAGCAGCCTTTTCGCAACTAATGAAAAACTGTTTTTT.

This chain links TRBV18 with TRBJ2-4; 9 bases are shared with TRBD1. The V and J ends lost 8 bases and 7 bases, in that order; junction bases with no gene match: 3. The CDR3 runs to 12 residues. The germline V gene has CDR1 KGHSH and CDR2 LQKENI. The CDR3, as DNA: TGTGCCAGCCAACAGGGGGCGAACATTCAGTACTTC. It codes for CASQQGANIQYF.

The chain couples TRBV11-3 to TRBJ2-5, with D perhaps given as TRBD1 or TRBD2 (5 bases each). CDR1 is SGHNT and CDR2 is YENEEA in the germline V gene. The CDR3 loop spans 15 amino acids. Trimming cost V 5 bases and J 5 bases, with 18 bases left between them. The CDR3 spells CASSNRRARGETQYF. In nucleotides, the CDR3 is TGTGCCAGCAGCAACAGGAGAGCTCGCGGGGAGACCCAGTACTTC. The full variable domain, with the rest looked up from reference TRBV11-3 and TRBJ2-5, is EAGVVQSPRYKIIEKKQPVAFWCNPISGHNTLYWYLQNLGQGPELLIRYENEEAVDDSQLPKDRFSAERLKGVDSTLKIQPAELGDSAVYLCASSNRRARGETQYFGPGTRLLVL.

The rearrangement links TRBV5-6 to TRBJ2-1, with 7 bases lining up with TRBD2. The CDR3 consists of 14 residues. CDR1 SGHDT and CDR2 YYEEEE come from the germline V gene. V gave up 6 bases and J gave up 5 bases; unmatched junction bases: 8. In nucleotides, the CDR3 is TGTGCCAGCAACAATTGGGGAGGGAACAATGAGCAGTTCTTC. The encoded protein is CASNNWGGNNEQFF.

This clone was seen a single time. This chain joins TRBV27 and TRBJ2-7, with 10 bases fitting TRBD1. The CDR3 is 18 residues long. V dropped 5 bases and J dropped 0; count of bases not matched to a gene: 13. Germline V gene sequence: CDR1 MNHEY, CDR2 SMNVEV (reference sequence). In nucleotides, the CDR3 is TGTGCCAGCAGTCCAAGACCTCGGACAGGGGGTCGCTCCTACGAGCAGTACTTC. Its translation: CASSPRPRTGGRSYEQYF.